This T cell receptor beta chain originates from a study of T cells in localized non-small cell lung cancer. Germline V gene sequence: CDR1 MGHRA, CDR2 YSYEKL. The V segment lost 0 bases and the J segment 4 bases; nucleotides outside the gene matches: 5. The CDR3 has 15 amino acids. Using immunoSEQ multiplex PCR, the repertoire was profiled, and TCRdb retains in-frame clones only, with some absent. The data contain almost 20,000 clones, approximately 89% of them singletons. This receptor was obtained from a man aged 40-75 years with stage I lung adenocarcinoma. This material consisted of peripheral blood, taken before any cancer treatment. This sequence joins TRBV4-1 and TRBJ2-7, with 8 bases identical to TRBD2. CDR3 residues: CASSQDPGLGYEQYF. As DNA, the CDR3 is TGCGCCAGCAGCCAAGACCCGGGACTAGGATACGAGCAGTACTTC.